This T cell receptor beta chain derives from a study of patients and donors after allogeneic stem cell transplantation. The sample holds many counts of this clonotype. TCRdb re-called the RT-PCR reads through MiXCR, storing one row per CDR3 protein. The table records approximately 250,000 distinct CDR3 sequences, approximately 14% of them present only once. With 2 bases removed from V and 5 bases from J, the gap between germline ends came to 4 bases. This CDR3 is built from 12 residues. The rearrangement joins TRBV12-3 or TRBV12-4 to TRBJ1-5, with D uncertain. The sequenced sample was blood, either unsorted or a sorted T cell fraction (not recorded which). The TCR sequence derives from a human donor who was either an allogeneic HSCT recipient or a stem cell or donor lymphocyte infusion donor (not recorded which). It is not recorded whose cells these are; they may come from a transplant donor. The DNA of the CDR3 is TGTGCCAGCAGTTTACGCGATCAGCCCCAGCATTTT. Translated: CASSLRDQPQHF.